Each of the 32 T cell receptor beta chains below was sequenced from the same sample in a study of cytomegalovirus exposure and HLA in healthy donors. PCR involved 60 Vbeta and 13 Jbeta primers. Sequencing used immunoSEQ multiplex PCR; TCRdb keeps in-frame clones, though not all of them. The sample contains 150,000 to 200,000 clones, 80% of which appear only once. The sequencing sample was made of PBMCs. These receptor sequences come from a boy aged 5-17 years in good health and CMV-seronegative.

The chain combines TRBV5-4 with TRBJ1-1; D perhaps matches TRBD1 (6 bases). The CDR3 covers 13 residues. The V gene lost 5 bases and the J gene lost 0 bases, with 8 bases spanning the gap. The V gene's germline CDR1 is SGHNT and CDR2 YYREEE (reference sequence). The CDR3 loop reads CASRRGMNTEAFF. In DNA, the CDR3 is TGTGCCAGCAGAAGGGGGATGAACACTGAAGCTTTCTTT.

The CDR3 region has the DNA TGTGCCAGCAGGTCCCCGGAGATCCAAGAGACCCAGTACTTC. Translated: CASRSPEIQETQYF. This chain uses TRBV5-8 with TRBJ2-5; D not certain. The V and J ends lost 5 bases and 1 base respectively, with 12 bases between them. Germline V lookup: CDR1 SGHTS, CDR2 YDEGEE. The length of the CDR3 is 14 residues.

The CDR3 bases are TGTGCCAGCAGTCGAGAGCAGGGTGGAGTCGGCGAGCAGTACTTC. This codes for CASSREQGGVGEQYF. The J gene is TRBJ2-7, the V gene TRBV7-3, with TRBD1 as a possible D gene (5 bases). Looked up from germline, CDR1 is SGHTA and CDR2 is FQGTGA. V was clipped by 6 bases and J by 6 bases, with 21 bases between them. The CDR3 consists of 15 residues.

The chain carries TRBV29-1 and TRBJ2-1; 10 bases align to TRBD2. V was clipped by 6 bases and J by 4 bases; unmatched bases: 18. This CDR3 contains 18 residues. Germline assignment: CDR1 SQVTM and CDR2 ANQGSEA. CDR3 DNA: TGCAGCGTCGAAACCGGGACTAGCGTTAACGACGTATACAATGAGCAGTTCTTC. Translation gives CSVETGTSVNDVYNEQFF.

The rearrangement uses TRBV10-3 and TRBJ2-1, with D hard to call. Germline V gene data show CDR1 as ENHRY and CDR2 as SYGVKD. Trimming took off 5 bases at V and 4 bases at J, with 18 bases between the two ends. The CDR3 runs to 16 residues. In DNA, the CDR3 is TGTGCCATCAGTATGTCGACGGAGAATGGGTACAATGAGCAGTTCTTC. Protein: CAISMSTENGYNEQFF.

The chain combines TRBV30 with TRBJ2-7; possibly TRBD1 for D (6 bases). Germline values: CDR1 GTSNPN, CDR2 SVGIG (reference sequence). The ends were cut back, 3 bases at V and 2 bases at J, with 8 bases in the middle. CDR3 size: 12 residues. The CDR3 nucleotides read TGTGCCTGGAGCCCAGGGGCCTACGAGCAGTACTTC. It translates to CAWSPGAYEQYF.

V and J are TRBV7-9 and TRBJ1-2; TRBD1 agrees at 7 bases. CDR1 is SEHNR and CDR2 is FQNEAQ in the germline V gene (reference sequence). V was pared by 6 bases and J by 0 bases, with 13 bases of the junction left unmatched. CDR3 length equals 17 residues. The CDR3 sequence is CASRGTIGQAANYGYTF. DNA for the CDR3: TGTGCCAGCAGGGGGACAATTGGACAGGCAGCTAACTATGGCTACACCTTC.

This clone was seen a handful of times. V usage is TRBV11-2 and J usage is TRBJ1-2; possibly TRBD1 for D (5 bases). Between the trimmed V and J ends, which lost 4 bases and 0 bases, there was a span of 24 bases. This CDR3 is 19 amino acids long. Germline values: CDR1 SGHAT, CDR2 FQNNGV. Written as DNA, the CDR3 is TGTGCCAGCAGCTCCCAACTTGCCCGACGGGGGGGTGCTAACTATGGCTACACCTTC. This encodes CASSSQLARRGGANYGYTF.

The genes are TRBV19 and TRBJ1-2; D may be TRBD1 (5 bases). The V end lost 3 bases, the J end lost 8 bases, and 13 bases lay between the germline ends. The CDR3 totals 13 residues. Per the germline V gene, CDR1 is LNHDA and CDR2 is SQIVND (reference sequence). As DNA, the CDR3 is TGTGCCAGTAGTATTTCCCCAAGGGGCGGCTACACCTTC. It specifies CASSISPRGGYTF.

J is TRBJ2-1 and V is TRBV5-6, with 10 positions matching TRBD1. J gave up 8 bases and V 4 bases, and 9 bases lay outside the gene matches. CDR1 SGHDT and CDR2 YYEEEE come from the germline V gene. This CDR3 is built from 15 residues. CDR3 bases: TGTGCCAGCAGCACCCGGGACAGGGGTAGGGATGAGCAGTTCTTC. Encoded protein: CASSTRDRGRDEQFF. Using reference TRBV5-6 and TRBJ2-1 for the parts outside the CDR3, the full variable domain is DAGVTQSPTHLIKTRGQQVTLRCSPKSGHDTVSWYQQALGQGPQFIFQYYEEEERQRGNFPDRFSGHQFPNYSSELNVNALLLGDSALYLCASSTRDRGRDEQFFGPGTRLTVL.

The rearrangement uses TRBV19 and TRBJ2-3; 8 bases are a match to TRBD2. J lost 4 bases, V lost 6 bases, and 6 bases had no gene match. The length of the CDR3 is 14 residues. Germline-derived CDR1 and CDR2 are LNHDA and SQIVND (reference sequence). The CDR3 nucleotides are TGTGCCAGTAGATTAGGACTAGCCGCAGATACGCAGTATTTT. Translating gives CASRLGLAADTQYF.

The chain carries TRBV6-6 and TRBJ1-1; D is possibly TRBD1 (5 bases). The germline V and J ends were trimmed by 2 bases and 2 bases, with 9 bases remaining between them. Germline lookup yields CDR1 MNHNY and CDR2 SVGAGI (reference sequence). This CDR3 region has 14 residues. The CDR3: CASSYRGLNTEAFF. CDR3 bases: TGTGCCAGCAGTTACAGGGGTCTAAACACTGAAGCTTTCTTT.

The chain combines TRBV5-4 with TRBJ1-1; TRBD1 is a possible D gene (5 bases). V dropped 3 bases and J dropped 0 bases, with 9 bases sitting between them. The CDR3 loop spans 14 amino acids. Germline CDR1 reads SGHNT; CDR2 reads YYREEE (reference sequence). The CDR3 region is CASSSAGLNTEAFF. DNA for the CDR3: TGTGCCAGCAGCTCCGCAGGGCTGAACACTGAAGCTTTCTTT.

This CDR3 reads CASSLEDRAGEQYF. In nucleotides, the CDR3 is TGCGCCAGCAGCTTGGAGGACAGGGCAGGCGAGCAGTACTTC. This chain connects TRBV5-1 to TRBJ2-7; 8 bases agree with TRBD1. This CDR3 comprises 14 residues. Per the germline V gene, CDR1 is SGHRS and CDR2 is YFSETQ. The ends lost 0 bases at V and 6 bases at J; junction bases unmatched: 5.

The gene calls are TRBV11-3 and TRBJ1-2, with TRBD1 matching over 8 bases. CDR3 length: 16 amino acids. Germline-derived CDR1 and CDR2 are SGHNT and YENEEA. The V gene end was trimmed by 5 bases and the J gene end by 7 bases; junction bases not matched to a gene: 15. DNA for the CDR3: TGTGCCAGCAGCCCTCCCGGGACAGGAGAAGATACTGGCTACACCTTC. Its protein is CASSPPGTGEDTGYTF.

V gene TRBV5-1 combines with J gene TRBJ2-1; the match to TRBD2 covers 8 bases. The CDR3 has 16 residues. The J segment lost 4 bases and the V segment lost 2 bases, leaving 8 bases of the junction unmatched. Germline lookup yields CDR1 SGHRS and CDR2 YFSETQ. DNA for the CDR3: TGCGCCAGCAGCTTAAGTAGCGGGACATGGTACAATGAGCAGTTCTTC. Translation: CASSLSSGTWYNEQFF.

V usage is TRBV7-2 and J usage is TRBJ1-1, with a possible D match to TRBD1 (6 bases). Germline CDR1 is SGHTA and CDR2 is FQGNSA. The CDR3 consists of 15 residues. The germline V and J ends were trimmed by 8 bases and 11 bases, with 27 bases remaining between them. CDR3 protein: CASGIAGLTGRGAFF. CDR3 nucleotides: TGTGCCAGCGGCATCGCCGGTCTAACGGGAAGGGGGGCTTTCTTT.

This clone was seen just once. V gene TRBV11-2 combines with J gene TRBJ2-3; 11 bases agree with TRBD2. Germline V gene data show CDR1 as SGHAT and CDR2 as FQNNGV. The V and J ends lost 5 bases and 5 bases, in that order; junction bases with no gene match: 12. The length of the CDR3 is 17 residues. DNA of the CDR3: TGTGCCAGCAGCCGCACCGGGACTAGCGGAGAGTTAGATACGCAGTATTTT. Amino acid sequence: CASSRTGTSGELDTQYF.

A few counts support this clone. This chain uses TRBV6-6 with TRBJ2-1; D may be TRBD1 (6 bases). The V end was cut by 0 bases, the J end by 5 bases, with 8 bases between. The germline V gene encodes CDR1 MNHNY and CDR2 SVGAGI (reference sequence). There are 14 residues in the CDR3. In DNA form, the CDR3 reads TGTGCCAGCAGTTACTCGGGGGCAAACAATGAGCAGTTCTTC. Translated, it gives CASSYSGANNEQFF.

The rearrangement joins TRBV2 to TRBJ2-4, with D possibly matching TRBD2 (7 bases). CDR1 and CDR2 from the germline V gene are SNHLY and FYNNEI. V was shortened by 6 bases and J by 0 bases, with 18 bases between the two germline ends. The CDR3 is made up of 17 amino acids. CDR3 region: CASRPRGGKLAKNIQYF. The CDR3 nucleotides are TGTGCCAGCAGACCTAGGGGGGGCAAATTAGCCAAAAACATTCAGTACTTC.

This chain's CDR3 is CASSRLADGYTF. CDR3 nucleotide sequence: TGTGCCAGCAGCCGGCTAGCGGATGGCTACACCTTC. The rearrangement links TRBV5-6 to TRBJ1-2; unclear D gene. The germline CDR1 and CDR2 sequences are SGHDT and YYEEEE. V lost 4 bases and J lost 6, with 10 bases in between. This CDR3 comprises 12 residues. Variable domain in full (rest from reference TRBV5-6 and TRBJ1-2): DAGVTQSPTHLIKTRGQQVTLRCSPKSGHDTVSWYQQALGQGPQFIFQYYEEEERQRGNFPDRFSGHQFPNYSSELNVNALLLGDSALYLCASSRLADGYTFGSGTRLTVV.

The V gene is TRBV14, the J gene TRBJ2-1; D gene ambiguous. The CDR3 has 15 residues. Trimming left V 1 base short and J 5 bases short, with 12 bases between. Germline V CDR1 and CDR2: SGHDN, FVKESK. Here the CDR3 DNA reads TGTGCCAGCAGCCAAGCCTTAGCAGACCACAATGAGCAGTTCTTC. It is translated as CASSQALADHNEQFF.

This chain joins TRBV4-3 and TRBJ1-2, with D unresolved. CDR3 length: 12 amino acids. CDR1 and CDR2 (germline): LGHNA, YSLEER. Trimming took off 3 bases at V and 3 bases at J, with 5 bases between the two ends. CDR3 protein: CASSHSDYGYTF. CDR3 DNA: TGCGCCAGCAGCCATTCGGACTATGGCTACACCTTC.

The chain couples TRBV29-1 to TRBJ2-5; TRBD1 aligns across 7 bases. CDR3 length equals 15 residues. The germline CDR1 and CDR2 sequences are SQVTM and ANQGSEA. V was clipped by 3 bases and J by 4 bases; unmatched bases: 11. CDR3: CSVDRGWSAGETQYF. The CDR3 region has the DNA TGCAGCGTTGACAGGGGGTGGTCGGCTGGAGAGACCCAGTACTTC.

The chain carries TRBV5-6 and TRBJ1-3; D perhaps matches TRBD1 (6 bases). V gave up 5 bases and J gave up 4 bases, with 16 bases separating them. The CDR3 sequence is 15 residues long. Germline CDR1 is SGHDT and CDR2 is YYEEEE. In DNA form, the CDR3 reads TGTGCCAGCAGGCCCTACCCTCAGGGGGGAAACACCATATATTTT. It yields the protein CASRPYPQGGNTIYF.

This chain joins TRBV15 and TRBJ1-5, with D perhaps TRBD1 (5 bases). The CDR3 consists of 16 residues. Between the trimmed V and J ends, which lost 1 base and 3 bases, there was a span of 13 bases. The germline CDR1 and CDR2 sequences are LNHNV and YYDKDF (reference sequence). CDR3 nucleotides: TGTGCCACCAGCAGAGGGGAAGGGGTATACAATCAGCCCCAGCATTTT. This encodes CATSRGEGVYNQPQHF.

This clone appeared a few times. Germline is not matched at one junction end, which may reflect a read error. The chain links TRBV7-9 to TRBJ2-2; 11 nucleotides line up with TRBD2. The CDR3 is 18 residues long. Per the germline V gene, CDR1 is SEHNR and CDR2 is FQNEAQ (reference sequence). CDR3 coding DNA: TGTTCCAGCAGCCCCCACTCCACTAGCGGGGGTTTAACCGGGGAGCTGTTTTTT. Translating it yields CSSSPHSTSGGLTGELFF.

The chain recombines TRBV7-2 with TRBJ1-5; a possible D gene is TRBD1 (5 bases). The CDR3 has 15 residues. Germline assignment: CDR1 SGHTA and CDR2 FQGNSA. V lost 3 bases and J lost 3, with 12 bases in between. As DNA, the CDR3 is TGTGCCAGCAGCTTCACCTCGGGGGACAATCAGCCCCAGCATTTT. Translated: CASSFTSGDNQPQHF.

The genes are TRBV19 and TRBJ1-1; D not resolved. CDR3 length: 11 residues. Trimming removed 6 bases from V and 4 bases from J, with 6 bases in between. Germline CDR1 reads LNHDA; CDR2 reads SQIVND (reference sequence). As DNA, the CDR3 is TGTGCCAGTAGGCGTGGCACTGAAGCTTTCTTT. Residues: CASRRGTEAFF.

This clone occurred a few times. The chain carries TRBV4-3 and TRBJ2-1; D is possibly TRBD2 (8 bases). V lost 0 bases, J lost 2 bases, and 23 bases lay in between. The germline V gene has CDR1 LGHNA and CDR2 YSLEER. This CDR3 has 20 residues. This chain's CDR3 is CASSQELSTGLAGTYNEQFF. CDR3 bases: TGCGCCAGCAGCCAAGAGTTATCGACAGGGCTAGCGGGTACCTACAATGAGCAGTTCTTC.

This sequence joins TRBV19 and TRBJ2-7; 11 bases are a match to TRBD1. The CDR3 is 15 amino acids. Germline values: CDR1 LNHDA, CDR2 SQIVND (reference sequence). The V segment lost 4 bases and the J segment 6 bases; nucleotides outside the gene matches: 8. The CDR3 sequence is CASSTIRDRGAEQYF. DNA for the CDR3: TGTGCCAGTAGTACTATCCGGGACAGGGGGGCCGAGCAGTACTTC. Drawing the rest from reference TRBV19 and TRBJ2-7, the complete variable domain is DGGITQSPKYLFRKEGQNVTLSCEQNLNHDAMYWYRQDPGQGLRLIYYSQIVNDFQKGDIAEGYSVSREKKESFPLTVTSAQKNPTAFYLCASSTIRDRGAEQYFGPGTRLTVT.

The gene calls are TRBV7-9 and TRBJ1-1; D is unresolved. Trimming removed 2 bases at V and 1 base at J, with 5 bases between. This CDR3 is 13 amino acids long. Germline V gene lookup returns CDR1 SEHNR and CDR2 FQNEAQ (reference sequence). The CDR3 is CASSLPRNTEAFF. CDR3 DNA: TGTGCCAGCAGCTTACCCCGGAACACTGAAGCTTTCTTT.